Reported below is one TCR beta chain. The sample originates from a study of blood T cell repertoires in COVID-19. In the study overall: The samples span acute and convalescent COVID-19 from the United States, Italy and Spain. From T cells, B-cell-depleted T cells, or PBMCs came the material, which was cDNA or gDNA.

The CDR3 spans 14 residues. Germline V lookup: CDR1 WSHSY, CDR2 SAAADI. J gave up 6 bases and V 6 bases, and 1 base lay outside the gene matches. Seattle's cohort entered during active infection and was followed longitudinally. Per the study methods: Amplification of reference gene primers provided the estimated nucleated cell counts. Generated by immunoSEQ multiplex PCR, the TCRdb table keeps only in-frame clones and is missing some. For V, J and clone size, that table is used; D and trimming come from the DNA. The sample includes 20,000 to 30,000 clones, approximately 88% seen only once; the top ten take roughly 29%.

V is TRBV10-2 and J is TRBJ2-1; 14 nucleotides agree with TRBD2. This sequence originates from a man between 65 and 85 years old with COVID-19, enrolled during active disease. The sequenced sample was peripheral blood. CDR3 coding DNA: TGCGCCAGCAGGACTAGCGGGGGGGGCAATGAGCAGTTCTTC. Encoded protein: CASRTSGGGNEQFF.